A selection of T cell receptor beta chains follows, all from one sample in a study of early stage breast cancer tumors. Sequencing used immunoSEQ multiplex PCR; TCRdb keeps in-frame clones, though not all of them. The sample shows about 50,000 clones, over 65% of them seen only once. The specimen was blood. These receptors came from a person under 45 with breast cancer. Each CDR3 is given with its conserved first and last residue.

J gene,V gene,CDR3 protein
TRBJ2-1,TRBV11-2,CASTPVRGRGSYNEQFF
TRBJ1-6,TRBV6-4,CASRGTGRDNSPLHF
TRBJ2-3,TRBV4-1,CASSQSWAGPSSF
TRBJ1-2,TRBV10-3,CAIGQQNGYTF
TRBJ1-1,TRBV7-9,CASILIRTTDRDTEAFF
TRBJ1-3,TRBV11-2,CASSRNRAGNTIYF
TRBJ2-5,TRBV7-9,CASSSRGRDSGRYEETQYF
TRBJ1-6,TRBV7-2,CASSLGGTGPFNSPLHF
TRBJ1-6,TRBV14,CASSQVQGVTPLHF
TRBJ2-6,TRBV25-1,CASSDQGSSGANVLTF
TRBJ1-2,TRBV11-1,CASSPGVYGYTF
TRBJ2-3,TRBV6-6,CASRLSWYF
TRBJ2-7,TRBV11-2,CASSPSGRIYEQYF
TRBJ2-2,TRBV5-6,CASSFILANTGELFF
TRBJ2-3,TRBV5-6,CASSLVLGMDTQYF
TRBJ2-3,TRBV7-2,CASSLGAGVMTDTQYF
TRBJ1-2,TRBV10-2,CASSSGGGYTF
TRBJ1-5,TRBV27,CASSLFQGDQPQHF
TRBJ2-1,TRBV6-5,CASSYSNRGPYNEQFF
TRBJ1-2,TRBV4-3,CASSHGGDNYGYTF
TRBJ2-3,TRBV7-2,CASSLRGSTDTQYF
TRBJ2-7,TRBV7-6,CASSLGSSGSSYEQYF
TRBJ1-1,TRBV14,CASSARWNTEAFF
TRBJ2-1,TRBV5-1,CASSLAGTRHNEQFF
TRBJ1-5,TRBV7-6,CASSLGRNQPQHF
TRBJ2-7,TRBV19,CASSIKASSYEQYF
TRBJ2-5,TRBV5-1,CASSFRLAGGKETQYF
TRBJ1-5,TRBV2,CASSGTGNQPQHF
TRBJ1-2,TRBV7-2,CASSLRQGASYGYTF
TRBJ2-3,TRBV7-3,CASSFGAGSDTQYF
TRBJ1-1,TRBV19,CASSIGTGQRGGTEAFF
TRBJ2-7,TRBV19,CASSSRDSLAYEQYF
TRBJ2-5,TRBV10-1,CASSESGSRGGETQYF
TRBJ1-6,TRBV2,CASKTRSSYNSPLHF
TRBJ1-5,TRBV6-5,CASSSGQPQHF